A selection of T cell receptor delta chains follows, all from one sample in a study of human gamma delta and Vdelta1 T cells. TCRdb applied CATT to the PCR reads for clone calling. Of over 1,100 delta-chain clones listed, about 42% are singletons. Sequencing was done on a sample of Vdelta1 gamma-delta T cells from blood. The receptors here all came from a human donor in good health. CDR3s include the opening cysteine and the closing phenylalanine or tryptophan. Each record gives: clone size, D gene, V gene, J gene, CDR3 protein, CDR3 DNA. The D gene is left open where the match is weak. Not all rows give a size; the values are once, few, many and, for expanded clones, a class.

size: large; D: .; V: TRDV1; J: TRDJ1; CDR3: CALGELISKLPTTGGLVTDKLIF; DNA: TGTGCTCTTGGGGAACTAATCTCTAAGCTTCCTACGACTGGGGGTCTCGTGACCGATAAACTCATCTTT
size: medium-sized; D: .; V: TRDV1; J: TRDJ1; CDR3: CALGGPRTDKLIF; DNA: TGTGCTCTTGGGGGCCCACGTACCGATAAACTCATCTTT
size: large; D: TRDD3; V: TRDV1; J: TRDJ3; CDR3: CALGDGSLSLTGGLSSWDTRQMFF; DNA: TGTGCTCTTGGGGACGGTTCCCTCAGTCTTACTGGGGGGTTGAGCTCCTGGGACACCCGACAGATGTTTTTC
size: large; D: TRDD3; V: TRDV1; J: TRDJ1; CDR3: CALGELERSRGGYSMTDKLIF; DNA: TGTGCTCTTGGGGAACTAGAGAGAAGTCGAGGGGGATACTCCATGACCGATAAACTCATCTTT
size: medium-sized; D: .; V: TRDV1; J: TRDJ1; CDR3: CALGSEVKRLDNTDKLIF; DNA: TGTGCTCTTGGGTCGGAGGTCAAACGCCTAGATAACACCGATAAACTCATCTTT
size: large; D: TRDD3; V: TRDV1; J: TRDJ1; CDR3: CALGEVLRKPRTPYWGIRNTDKLIF; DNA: TGTGCTCTTGGGGAAGTTCTACGCAAGCCTCGGACACCGTACTGGGGGATACGCAACACCGATAAACTCATCTTT
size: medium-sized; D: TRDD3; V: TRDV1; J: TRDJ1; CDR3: CALGEPDLPVLGMAGDKLIF; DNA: TGTGCTCTTGGGGAACCCGATTTACCGGTACTGGGGATGGCGGGGGATAAACTCATCTTT
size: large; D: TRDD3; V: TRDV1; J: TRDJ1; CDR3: CALGVRGFLPSTGGYGYADKLIF; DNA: TGTGCTCTTGGGGTAAGGGGGTTCCTCCCTTCTACTGGGGGATACGGGTACGCCGATAAACTCATCTTT
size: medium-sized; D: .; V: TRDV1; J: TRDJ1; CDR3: CALGENTFGPPGAQGADKLIF; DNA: TGTGCTCTTGGGGAGAATACCTTCGGCCCACCCGGGGCACAGGGGGCCGATAAACTCATCTTT
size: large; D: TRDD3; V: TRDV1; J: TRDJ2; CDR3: CALGVYQYWGIKAGAAQLFF; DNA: TGTGCTCTTGGGGTCTATCAGTACTGGGGGATAAAGGCCGGGGCAGCACAACTCTTCTTT
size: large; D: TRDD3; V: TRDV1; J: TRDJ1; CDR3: CALGEPHVGYLPYTDKLIF; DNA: TGTGCTCTTGGGGAACCTCACGTGGGATACTTACCGTACACCGATAAACTCATCTTT
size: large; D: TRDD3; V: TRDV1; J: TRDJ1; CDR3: CALGVRPWGISLADKLIF; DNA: TGTGCTCTTGGGGTCCGACCCTGGGGGATAAGTCTTGCCGATAAACTCATCTTT
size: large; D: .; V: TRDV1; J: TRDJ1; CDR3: CALGGHPTPDNVGTDKLIF; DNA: TGTGCTCTTGGGGGACACCCTACACCCGACAACGTAGGGACCGATAAACTCATCTTT
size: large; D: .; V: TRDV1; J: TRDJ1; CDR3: CALGELSGQAPGGDKLIF; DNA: TGTGCTCTTGGGGAACTCAGCGGTCAGGCCCCAGGGGGCGATAAACTCATCTTT
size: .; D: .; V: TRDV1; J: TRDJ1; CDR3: CALGDPGGPYTDKLIF; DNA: TGTGCTCTTGGGGATCCGGGGGGACCGTACACCGATAAACTCATCTTT
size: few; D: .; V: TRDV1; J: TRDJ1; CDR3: CALGELGGLLGRDLRVDKLIF; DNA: TGTGCTCTTGGGGAACTAGGAGGACTCCTTGGACGGGACCTACGAGTCGATAAACTCATCTTT
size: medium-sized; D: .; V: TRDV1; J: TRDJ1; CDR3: CALASNGILYTDKLIF; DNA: TGTGCTCTTGCTTCCAATGGAATTCTTTACACCGATAAACTCATCTTT
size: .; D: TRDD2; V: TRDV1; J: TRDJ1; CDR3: CALGEVVPTGAGFGKLIF; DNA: TGTGCTCTTGGGGAGGTTGTTCCTACGGGTGCTGGGTTCGGTAAACTCATCTTT